The present entry profiles one T cell receptor (beta chain) with its context. There are a few counts of this clone. Which antigen it targets is not known. No base-level quality is on record; no much larger clone is a single base apart. This record belongs to a study of shared clonotypes between healthy human individuals (dated by TCRdb to about 2020). For the wider study: The cohort comprised two women and a few men aged 18 to 49 years. Between about 0.94 and 8.9 billion PBMCs per donor were obtained by leukapheresis. For each donor, CD4 naive and CD4 memory were each given three plates, CD8 naive was given two plates, and CD8 memory was given one plate. To increase sequencing depth and limit assay-specific biases, different laboratories used diverse techniques to prepare libraries and sequence TCR repertoires. Blood TCR repertoires of several healthy adults were deeply sequenced to estimate repertoire size and the extent of clonotype sharing between individuals. The investigation overall reported the following: The genetic and exposure-history diversity represented was limited by the small number of donors. Sampling was restricted to blood, and TCR repertoires in tissues likely differ from the TCR repertoires found in blood. Incomplete sequencing was indicated by rarefaction of sorted-subset datasets, despite the large sequencing depth. When a handful of donors were compared, the shared fraction of clonotypes was approximately 5% for naive CD4, more than 3% for naive CD8, 2% to 2.5% for memory CD4, and 0.35% to 0.4% for memory CD8. Pairwise subsampling indicated that sequencing depth was expected to affect the degree of clonotype sharing among donors. Larger estimated clonotype richness was generally found for naive subsets than for memory subsets. Clonotypes shared by all four sorted-subset donors showed higher generation probabilities than non-shared clonotypes.

Using the deep immunoSEQ assay, TCR CDR3 regions were amplified from genomic DNA by multiplex PCR. For each cell subset, the extracted genomic DNA was distributed evenly across all wells of several immunoSEQ 96-well plates, and each plate served as one replicate. Each replicate PCR for sorted subsets received roughly 0.2 ug genomic DNA, equal to some 32,000 T cell genomes. Purified libraries were measured with a Qubit 3.0 fluorometer, size-checked on a Bioanalyzer 2100, and measured again with the KAPA Library Quantification kit. Every immunoSEQ 96-well plate was sequenced on a dedicated single-read 150-cycle Illumina NextSeq 550 flow cell. On the study's bioinformatics: Because the immunoSEQ output held only junctional sequences and lacked quality scores, the filtering could not match the filtering applied to full-length reads. To assign V/J genes and CDR3, sequences were annotated using PyIR, a Python wrapper for IgBLAST v1.9, with IMGT germline references. Any read was removed if the V/J assignment was weak (E-value above 1e-6), the CDR3 was missing, or the read contained stop codons, out-of-frame junctions, or ambiguous translated residues. V3J clonotypes were defined as sequences sharing an identical inferred V gene, J gene, and CDR3 amino acid sequence. The percentage overlap between two repertoires was calculated by dividing the number of shared unique clonotypes by the size of the smaller repertoire. Richness of each repertoire was evaluated using RTK rarefaction, the Chao1 estimator, and Recon v2.1 estimates of unobserved clonotypes. Generation probabilities were computed with OLGA for all TCRbeta clonotypes obtained by the gDNA method from four donors. TCRdb limited this immuneACCESS table to in-frame rearrangements with V and J called. A share of clones is missing; checked studies link under half to unresolved V genes, and the rest is unexplained. That table supplies the V and J calls and clone size; D and trimming were determined from the DNA. The sample yields about 1 million clones; about 75% were counted once. The biggest ten clones account for 1.4% to 1.5% of the sample.

The donors were healthy, HIV-negative adults with no recently reported acute infections or vaccinations. All donors were Caucasian adults living in Nashville, Tennessee, USA. Magnetic negative selection was used to enrich CD4+ T cells, after which naive cells were positively selected on CD45RA and the negative fraction became the memory subset. Blood was collected by leukapheresis, and PBMCs were isolated by Ficoll-Histopaque density gradient centrifugation and then cryopreserved in liquid nitrogen vapor phase. Analytical flow cytometry was used to check the purity and quantity of each magnetically sorted T cell population. Genomic DNA was isolated from every sorted fraction and measured by UV absorbance on a Nanodrop 2000c. The clonotype originates from a man between 18 and 35 years old in good health. Sample: memory CD4+ T cells sorted from blood. The sample's cell subset or site label, in plain terms: CD45RA-negative fraction.

The CDR3 protein is CASSEAWTGNYGYTF. The nucleotide sequence is TGTGCCAGCAGTGAAGCGTGGACGGGTAACTATGGCTACACCTTC. Recombination connected TRBV6-1 to TRBJ1-2; too little of a D gene remains to name it. Deletion took 0 bases off V and 1 base off J, with a span of 9 bases between the germline ends. The germline V gene sets CDR1 to MNHNS and CDR2 to SASEGT. The CDR3, cysteine through phenylalanine, is 15 amino acids long. The CDR3 DNA has 45 bases and is translated from base 1.